This is a list of T cell receptor beta chains from one sample in a study of T cell changes during pregnancy in multiple sclerosis. Assay: immunoSEQ multiplex PCR; the TCRdb copy retains only in-frame clones and omits some. The table shows under 50,000 clones, with just over 90% occurring only once. This specimen was CD8+ T cells from peripheral blood mononuclear cells, taken after pregnancy. The receptors come from a female donor with multiple sclerosis, enrolled in a pregnancy study. The CDR3 runs from the conserved cysteine through the conserved F or W. Fields, in order: D gene, J gene, V gene, clone size, CDR3 DNA, CDR3 protein. D genes are given only for firm matches. Not every row has a clone size; where given, it reads once, few, many or a size class.

>TRBD1|TRBJ2-1|TRBV5-1|.
TGCGCCAGCAGCTGGACGACAGGGGTGTACAATGAGCAGTTCTTC
CASSWTTGVYNEQFF
>.|TRBJ2-7|TRBV23-1|.
TGCGCCAGCAGTCACCAAAGTAGGGAGGTTTACGAGCAGTACTTC
CASSHQSREVYEQYF
>TRBD1|TRBJ2-7|TRBV28|.
TGTGCCAGCAGTTTCCGGGACAGCTCCTACGAGCAGTACTTC
CASSFRDSSYEQYF
>.|TRBJ2-3|TRBV5-4|.
TGTGCCAGCAGCTTGTACAGGGAAGGAACAGATACGCAGTATTTT
CASSLYREGTDTQYF
>.|TRBJ2-1|TRBV7-3|.
TGTGCCAGCAGCTTAGTTCCTAGCGATGAGCAGTTCTTC
CASSLVPSDEQFF
>.|TRBJ2-2|TRBV7-9|.
TGTGCCAGCAGCTTAACCTCGGGGATCACCGGGGAGCTGTTTTTT
CASSLTSGITGELFF
>TRBD2|TRBJ2-1|TRBV10-2|.
TGCGCCAGCAGGGGACTAGCGGGGGGGCTCTGGAATGAGCAGTTCTTC
CASRGLAGGLWNEQFF
>.|TRBJ2-1|TRBV5-1|.
TGCGCCAGCAGCTTGCGTCTGTTTTCGGCGGTGAGCTCCTACAATGAGCAGTTCTTC
CASSLRLFSAVSSYNEQFF
>.|TRBJ2-1|TRBV7-7|.
TGTGCCAGCAGCCCAGCCAGGGGCTCCTACAATGAGCAGTTCTTC
CASSPARGSYNEQFF
>TRBD1|TRBJ2-7|TRBV5-4|.
TGTGCCAGCAGCTCGATGATGTCCCGGACAGGGAGCTACGAGCAGTACTTC
CASSSMMSRTGSYEQYF
>TRBD1|TRBJ1-1|TRBV27|.
TGTGCCAGCAGTTACGCAGGGGGGCACACTGAAGCTTTCTTT
CASSYAGGHTEAFF
>TRBD2|TRBJ2-1|TRBV2|.
TGTGCCAGCAGTCCGGGACTAGCGGGTAATGAGCAGTTCTTC
CASSPGLAGNEQFF
>TRBD1|TRBJ2-1|TRBV11-3|.
TGTGCCAGCAGCGACCGGGACAGGGGCCTTCATGAGCAGTTCTTC
CASSDRDRGLHEQFF
>.|TRBJ2-5|TRBV15|.
TGTGCCACCAGCAGAGAACCTCCCCGCGGGGAGACCCAGTACTTC
CATSREPPRGETQYF
>TRBD2|TRBJ2-1|TRBV10-3|.
TGTGCCATCAGTGCTAGCGGGTTATACAATGAGCAGTTCTTC
CAISASGLYNEQFF
>.|TRBJ1-3|TRBV7-9|.
TGTGCCAGCAGCTCTCGGGAGGAGGGAAACACCATATATTTT
CASSSREEGNTIYF
>.|TRBJ1-1|TRBV27|.
TGTGCCAGCAGTCCATTCGGGGGGGGCACTGAAGCTTTCTTT
CASSPFGGGTEAFF
>.|TRBJ2-7|TRBV4-1|.
TGCGCCAGCAGCCAAATAGGGGCGGTCGAGCAGTACTTC
CASSQIGAVEQYF
>TRBD2|TRBJ2-1|TRBV7-3|.
TGTGCCAGCAGCTATACGGCGGGGGGCCCCAATGAGCAGTTCTTC
CASSYTAGGPNEQFF
>.|TRBJ1-5|TRBV7-2|once
TGTGCCAGCAGCTTAGCAACGACATTTTATAGCAATCAGCCCCAGCATTTT
CASSLATTFYSNQPQHF
>TRBD1|TRBJ1-5|TRBV19|.
TGTGCCAGTAGTACCCTCGACAGGGGATATAGCAATCAGCCCCAGCATTTT
CASSTLDRGYSNQPQHF
>TRBD1|TRBJ2-7|TRBV27|.
TGTGCCAGCAGTTCAGGACAGGGTACCTCCTACGAGCAGTACTTC
CASSSGQGTSYEQYF
>.|TRBJ2-3|TRBV6-5|.
TGTGCCAGCAGTTACACAGAGCTCCGAACCACAGATACGCAGTATTTT
CASSYTELRTTDTQYF
>.|TRBJ1-3|TRBV29-1|.
TGCAGCGTTGTTCTCGCTAACTCTGGAAACACCATATATTTT
CSVVLANSGNTIYF
>TRBD2|TRBJ2-3|TRBV7-9|.
TGTGCCAGCAGCTTAGTGCCTAGCGGGGTCACAGATACGCAGTATTTT
CASSLVPSGVTDTQYF
>TRBD1|TRBJ2-7|TRBV11-3|.
TGTGCCAGCAGCTTTCGGACAGGGAGCTCCTACGAGCAGTACTTC
CASSFRTGSSYEQYF
>.|TRBJ2-5|TRBV11-3|.
TGTGCCAGCAGCTACACAGGTGGGGAAGAGACCCAGTACTTC
CASSYTGGEETQYF
>.|TRBJ2-7|TRBV5-4|.
TGTGCCAGCAGCTTGAGCAGGGACTACGAGCAGTACTTC
CASSLSRDYEQYF
>.|TRBJ2-5|TRBV6-5|.
TGTGCCAGCAGTGGGACTCCGGGACTGCAAGAGACCCAGTACTTC
CASSGTPGLQETQYF
>.|TRBJ2-1|TRBV5-4|.
TGTGCCAGCAGCTCCCTACACAATGAGCAGTTCTTC
CASSSLHNEQFF
>.|TRBJ2-3|TRBV30|.
TGTGCCTGGAGTCTAGTGGCAGATACGCAGTATTTT
CAWSLVADTQYF
>TRBD2|TRBJ2-1|TRBV4-1|.
TGCGCCAGCAGTCGAATACTAGCGGGGGTAAATAATGAGCAGTTCTTC
CASSRILAGVNNEQFF
>.|TRBJ1-1|TRBV9|.
TGTGCCAGCAGCGCAAGCCCCGGAGACTCCAACACTGAAGCTTTCTTT
CASSASPGDSNTEAFF
>TRBD2|TRBJ2-1|TRBV7-6|.
TGTGCCAGCAGCTTAGCAGGGACTAGTCTCCATGAGCAGTTCTTC
CASSLAGTSLHEQFF
>.|TRBJ1-1|TRBV19|.
TGTGCCAGTAGCTTGACAGTGAACACTGAAGCTTTCTTT
CASSLTVNTEAFF
>.|TRBJ1-2|TRBV30|.
TGTGCCCAAGGTGGCAGGTCTTATGGCTACACCTTC
CAQGGRSYGYTF
>.|TRBJ1-2|TRBV19|.
TGTGCCAGTACCCGATCGTCGACAGGTGACGGCTACACCTTC
CASTRSSTGDGYTF
>.|TRBJ2-7|TRBV7-2|.
TGTGCCAGCAGCTTAGAGATCGTAGGGCTAGCGAGGTTGGAGCAGTACTTC
CASSLEIVGLARLEQYF
>.|TRBJ2-7|TRBV6-1|.
TGTGCCAGCAGTGAATTCACAGGGACGGCCTCGTGGGAGCAGTACTTC
CASSEFTGTASWEQYF
>TRBD1|TRBJ1-2|TRBV6-5|.
TGTGCCAGCGCCGGGACAGGGGGCGAGGGCTACACCTTC
CASAGTGGEGYTF
>.|TRBJ2-5|TRBV9|.
TGTGCCAGCAGCGTAGACGGGTTTGGAGAGACCCAGTACTTC
CASSVDGFGETQYF
>.|TRBJ1-5|TRBV7-9|once
TGTGCCAGCAGCTTAGGAGGAACTCAGCCCCAGCATTTT
CASSLGGTQPQHF
>.|TRBJ1-4|TRBV28|.
TGTGCCAGCAGTCCAACCCAGGGTAGGGATGAAAAACTGTTTTTT
CASSPTQGRDEKLFF
>.|TRBJ2-2|TRBV5-4|.
TGTGCCAGCAGCCCCCCAGCCGGGGAGCTGTTTTTT
CASSPPAGELFF
>TRBD2|TRBJ2-1|TRBV7-3|.
TGTGCCAGCAGCGGAACCGGGACTAGCGACAATGAGCAGTTCTTC
CASSGTGTSDNEQFF
>TRBD1|TRBJ1-1|TRBV28|.
TGTGCCAGCAGTTATGACAGGGTGGGGAACACTGAAGCTTTCTTT
CASSYDRVGNTEAFF
>.|TRBJ1-4|TRBV6-1|.
TGTGCCAGCAGTGGGGGAGGGGAAACTAATGAAAAACTGTTTTTT
CASSGGGETNEKLFF
>.|TRBJ2-7|TRBV4-2|.
TGTGCCAGCAGCCAAGAGTTTCAGGGGGGCGAGCAGTACTTC
CASSQEFQGGEQYF
>.|TRBJ2-3|TRBV10-3|.
TGTGCCATCAAGGGGGATAGCACAGATACGCAGTATTTT
CAIKGDSTDTQYF
>.|TRBJ1-2|TRBV9|.
TGTGCCAGCAGCCGGGGGGGCCATGGCTACACCTTC
CASSRGGHGYTF
>.|TRBJ2-7|TRBV5-4|.
TGTGCCAGCAGCTCCGACGGGGGCGAGCAGTACTTC
CASSSDGGEQYF
>.|TRBJ2-5|TRBV11-2|.
TGTGCCAGCAGCCCCCCGGGGGTCGAGTTAGAGACCCAGTACTTC
CASSPPGVELETQYF